This entry features one T cell receptor beta chain sequence. The entry originates in a study of OX40 agonist ivuxolimab in advanced cancers. Study context: Prior anti-PD-1, anti-PD-L1 or anti-CTLA-4 therapy did not bar entry, and approximately 40% had some.

This CDR3 region has 15 residues. The germline V gene encodes CDR1 SGHKS and CDR2 YYEKEE (reference sequence). The germline V and J ends were trimmed by 3 bases and 7 bases, with 20 bases remaining between them. The assay was immunoSEQ multiplex PCR, and TCRdb's table has in-frame clones only and misses some. Among 70,000 to 75,000 clones, 85% were seen once, and the ten largest hold 5.5% to 7%. Autoimmune disease history or systemic immunosuppression led to patient exclusion. The sequenced sample was CD4+ or CD8+ T cells sorted from blood, obtained in a trial of the OX40 agonist ivuxolimab. The receptor was derived from an adult with an advanced solid tumor such as melanoma, head and neck, liver or kidney cancer. The chain carries TRBV5-5 and TRBJ2-7; the D gene is possibly TRBD1 (6 bases). Written as DNA, the CDR3 is TGTGCCAGCAGCTGGGGCGTTGGGGGCAGGACTGAGCAGTACGTC. This encodes CASSWGVGGRTEQYV.